This TCR beta chain came from a study of blood T cell repertoires in COVID-19. Libraries were prepared by immunoSEQ multiplex PCR; TCRdb keeps only in-frame clonotypes and omits some of them. In the table there are about 140,000 clones, about four fifths of which are singletons. This sequence was found in a man between 25 and 39 years old with COVID-19, enrolled during active disease. The sample was peripheral blood.

CDR3 amino acids: CASSYSENSGNTIYF. DNA for the CDR3: TGTGCCAGCAGTTACTCGGAGAACTCTGGAAACACCATATATTTT. The V gene is TRBV6-5, the J gene TRBJ1-3; no firm D call. V was trimmed by 0 bases and J by 0 bases, leaving 6 bases between them. The germline V gene encodes CDR1 MNHEY and CDR2 SVGAGI. The CDR3 runs 15 residues.